The clone carrying this TCR beta chain was counted only a few times. The target antigen is unknown. The sample comes from a study of blood T cells in healthy people across ages. Study-wide findings and caveats: Bulk PBMC profiling left naive and antigen-experienced comparisons inconclusive.

Together with a sample-barcoded 5' primer, a J-beta primer mix was included in a second PCR lasting 7 to 11 cycles. TCRdb ran MiXCR on the 5' RACE reads and lists one entry per CDR3 protein. The sample holds around 820,000 distinct CDR3 sequences; 25% are singletons and the top ten take roughly 3.5%. CDR1 and CDR2 from the germline V gene are LGHDT and YNNKEL (reference sequence). Trimming shortened V by 4 bases and J by 4 bases, and 14 bases separated the two germline ends. This CDR3 contains 15 residues. These data were also filed under a second study, of T cells of mothers and their children.

The source is a boy aged 5-17 years in good health. Specimen: blood. The chain combines TRBV3-1 with TRBJ2-1, with D perhaps TRBD1 or TRBD2 (6 bases each). Here the CDR3 DNA reads TGTGCCAGCAGCCTTCAAACAGGGACTTACAATGAGCAGTTCTTC. Its protein product is CASSLQTGTYNEQFF.